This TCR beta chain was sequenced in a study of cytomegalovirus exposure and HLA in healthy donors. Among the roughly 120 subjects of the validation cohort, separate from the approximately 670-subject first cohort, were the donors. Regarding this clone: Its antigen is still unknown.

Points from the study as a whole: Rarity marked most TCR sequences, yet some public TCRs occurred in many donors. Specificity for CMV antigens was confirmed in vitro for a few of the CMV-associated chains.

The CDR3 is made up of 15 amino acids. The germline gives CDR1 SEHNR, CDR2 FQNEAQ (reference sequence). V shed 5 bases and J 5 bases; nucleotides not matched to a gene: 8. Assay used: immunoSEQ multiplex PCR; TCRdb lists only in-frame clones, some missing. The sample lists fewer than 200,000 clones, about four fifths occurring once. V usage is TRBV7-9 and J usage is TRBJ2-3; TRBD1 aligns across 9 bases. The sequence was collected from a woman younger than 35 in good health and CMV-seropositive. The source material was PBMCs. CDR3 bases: TGTGCCAGCAGCACAACACAGGGGGCGGGAGATACGCAGTATTTT. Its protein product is CASSTTQGAGDTQYF. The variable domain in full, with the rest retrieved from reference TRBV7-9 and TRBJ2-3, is DTGVSQNPRHKITKRGQNVTFRCDPISEHNRLYWYRQTLGQGPEFLTYFQNEAQLEKSRLLSDRFSAERPKGSFSTLEIQRTEQGDSAMYLCASSTTQGAGDTQYFGPGTRLTVL.